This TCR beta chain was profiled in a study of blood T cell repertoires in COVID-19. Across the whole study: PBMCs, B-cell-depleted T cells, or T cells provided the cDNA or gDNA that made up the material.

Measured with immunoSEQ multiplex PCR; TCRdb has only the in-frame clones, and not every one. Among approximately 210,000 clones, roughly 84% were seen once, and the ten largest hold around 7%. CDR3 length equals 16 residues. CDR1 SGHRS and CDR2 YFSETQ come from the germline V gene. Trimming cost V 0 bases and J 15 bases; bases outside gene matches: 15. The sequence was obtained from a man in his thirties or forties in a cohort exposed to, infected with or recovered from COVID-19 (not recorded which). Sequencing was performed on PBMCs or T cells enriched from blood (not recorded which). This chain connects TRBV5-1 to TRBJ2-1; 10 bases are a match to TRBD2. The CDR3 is CASSLAQGAQAGGTFF. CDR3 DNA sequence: TGCGCCAGCAGCTTGGCGCAGGGGGCTCAAGCGGGAGGGACGTTCTTC.